What follows describes a single TCR beta chain. Antigen specificity is unknown. Treatment in this sample: oral pan-JAK inhibitor, 5-10 mg twice daily. Following extraction, RNA underwent reverse transcription to cDNA, which served as the sequencing template. Generated by immunoSEQ multiplex PCR, the TCRdb table keeps only in-frame clones and is missing some. The sample includes 200,000 to 250,000 clones, more than 60% of them seen just once. The sample is drawn from a study of CD8+ T cells in alopecia areata. Study conclusions and caveats: An increase in clonality over normal scalp was evident in lesional scalp, especially alopecia totalis/universalis.

This CDR3 is built from 14 residues. V was pared by 0 bases and J by 10 bases, with 14 bases between. Germline CDR1 reads SGDLS; CDR2 reads YYNGEE. The sequence derives from a human donor with alopecia areata. J is TRBJ2-1 and V is TRBV9, with D hard to call. The sequencing here drew on CD4+ T cells sorted from blood, taken between weeks 43 and 45, from a patient treated with tofacitinib. The CDR3 loop reads CASSVEIMGREQFF. Here the CDR3 DNA reads TGTGCCAGCAGCGTAGAAATTATGGGCAGGGAGCAGTTCTTC.